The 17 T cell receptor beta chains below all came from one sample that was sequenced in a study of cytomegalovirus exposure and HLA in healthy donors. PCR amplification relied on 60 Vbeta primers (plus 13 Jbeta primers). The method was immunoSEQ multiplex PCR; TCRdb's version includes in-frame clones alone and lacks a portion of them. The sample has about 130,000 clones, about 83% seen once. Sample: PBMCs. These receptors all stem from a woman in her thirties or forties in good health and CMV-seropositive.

DNA of the CDR3: TGCGCCAGCCTTAATGCCGGTGGCTACACCTTC. Residues: CASLNAGGYTF. The rearrangement uses TRBV10-2 and TRBJ1-2, with unresolved D. Trimming took off 8 bases at V and 7 bases at J, with 11 bases between the two ends. This CDR3 spans 11 amino acids. Germline CDR1 and CDR2: WSHSY and SAAADI.

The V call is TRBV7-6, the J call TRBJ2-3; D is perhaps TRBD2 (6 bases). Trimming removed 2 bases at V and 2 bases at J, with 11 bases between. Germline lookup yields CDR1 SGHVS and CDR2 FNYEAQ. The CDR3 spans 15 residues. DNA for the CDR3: TGTGCCAGCAGCTTATTCAGCGGGCCCACAGATACGCAGTATTTT. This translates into CASSLFSGPTDTQYF.

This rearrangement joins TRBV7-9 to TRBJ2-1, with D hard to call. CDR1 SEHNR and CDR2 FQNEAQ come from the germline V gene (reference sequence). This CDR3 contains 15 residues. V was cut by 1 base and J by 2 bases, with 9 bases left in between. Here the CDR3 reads CASSLGSAAYNEQFF. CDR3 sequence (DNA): TGTGCCAGCAGCTTAGGGAGCGCCGCCTACAATGAGCAGTTCTTC.

CDR3 in amino acids: CASARTGGTGELFF. The CDR3 coding sequence is TGTGCCAGCGCCCGGACGGGGGGGACCGGGGAGCTGTTTTTT. The V and J genes are TRBV19 and TRBJ2-2; 8 bases map to TRBD2. Germline trimming cut 9 bases from V and 5 bases from J; bases unmatched to any gene: 8. The CDR3 covers 14 residues. Germline lookup yields CDR1 LNHDA and CDR2 SQIVND (reference sequence).

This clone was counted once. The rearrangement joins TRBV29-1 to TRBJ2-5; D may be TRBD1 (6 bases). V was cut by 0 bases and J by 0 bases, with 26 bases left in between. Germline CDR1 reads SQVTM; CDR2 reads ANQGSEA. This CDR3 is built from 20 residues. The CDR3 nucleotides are TGCAGCGTTGAAGATCCCATCCGAGCAGCACAGGGACCGTACCAAGAGACCCAGTACTTC. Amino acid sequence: CSVEDPIRAAQGPYQETQYF.

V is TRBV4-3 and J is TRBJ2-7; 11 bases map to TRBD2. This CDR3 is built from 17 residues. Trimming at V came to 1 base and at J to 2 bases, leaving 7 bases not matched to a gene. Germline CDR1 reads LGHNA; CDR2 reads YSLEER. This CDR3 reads CASSQVWTSGPTYEQYF. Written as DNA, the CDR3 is TGCGCCAGCAGCCAAGTCTGGACTAGCGGGCCTACCTACGAGCAGTACTTC.

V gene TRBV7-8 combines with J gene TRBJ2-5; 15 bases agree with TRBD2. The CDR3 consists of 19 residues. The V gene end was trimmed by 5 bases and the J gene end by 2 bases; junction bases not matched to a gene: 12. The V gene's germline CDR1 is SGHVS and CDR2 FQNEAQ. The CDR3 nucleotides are TGTGCCAGCAGCCCGGGACTAGCGGGAGGCTTAAGCGTTCAAGAGACCCAGTACTTC. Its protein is CASSPGLAGGLSVQETQYF.

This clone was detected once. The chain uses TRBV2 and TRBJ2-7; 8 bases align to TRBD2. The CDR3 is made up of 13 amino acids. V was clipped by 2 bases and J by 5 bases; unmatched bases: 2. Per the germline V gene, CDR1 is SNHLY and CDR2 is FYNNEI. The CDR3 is CASSEQAGDEQYF. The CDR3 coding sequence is TGTGCCAGCAGTGAACAAGCGGGAGACGAGCAGTACTTC.

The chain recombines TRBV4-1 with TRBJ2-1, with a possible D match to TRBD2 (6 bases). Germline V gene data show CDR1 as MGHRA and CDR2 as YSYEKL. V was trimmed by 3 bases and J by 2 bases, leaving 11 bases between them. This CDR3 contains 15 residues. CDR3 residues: CASSQLAVTYNEQFF. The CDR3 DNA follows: TGCGCCAGCAGCCAGTTAGCGGTAACCTACAATGAGCAGTTCTTC.

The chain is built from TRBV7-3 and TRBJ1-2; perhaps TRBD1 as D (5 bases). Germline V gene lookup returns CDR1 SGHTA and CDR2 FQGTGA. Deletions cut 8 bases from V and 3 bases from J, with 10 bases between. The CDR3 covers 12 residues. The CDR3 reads CASAGGDYGYTF. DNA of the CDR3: TGTGCCAGCGCTGGGGGGGACTATGGCTACACCTTC.

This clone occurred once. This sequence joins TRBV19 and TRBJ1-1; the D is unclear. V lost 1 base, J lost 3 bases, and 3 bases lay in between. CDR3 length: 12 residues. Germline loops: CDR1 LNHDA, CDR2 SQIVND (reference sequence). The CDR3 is CASSIVDTEAFF. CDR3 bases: TGTGCCAGTAGTATAGTAGACACTGAAGCTTTCTTT.

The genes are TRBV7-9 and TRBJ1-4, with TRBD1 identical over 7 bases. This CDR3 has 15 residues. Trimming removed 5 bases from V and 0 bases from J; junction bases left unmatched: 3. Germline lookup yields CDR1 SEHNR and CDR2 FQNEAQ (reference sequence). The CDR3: CASSPGTATNEKLFF. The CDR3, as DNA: TGTGCCAGCAGCCCAGGGACAGCAACTAATGAAAAACTGTTTTTT.

CDR3 nucleotides: TGTGCCACCTACCCCCATTCCGGACAGGGGGTCTATGGCTACACCTTC. Protein: CATYPHSGQGVYGYTF. V usage is TRBV19 and J usage is TRBJ1-2; 10 nucleotides align to TRBD1. Germline CDR1 LNHDA, CDR2 SQIVND (reference sequence). After removal of 10 bases from V and 4 bases from J, the junction contained 15 bases not matched to a gene. This CDR3 contains 16 residues.

The CDR3 DNA reads TGCGCCAGCAGCTTGGAGGCTAGCGGAGGAGATACGCAGTATTTT. Translation: CASSLEASGGDTQYF. V and J are TRBV5-1 and TRBJ2-3, with 7 positions matching TRBD2. Germline V gene sequence: CDR1 SGHRS, CDR2 YFSETQ. Trimming at V came to 0 bases and at J to 5 bases, leaving 6 bases not matched to a gene. The CDR3 runs 15 residues. Full variable domain (missing parts from reference TRBV5-1 and TRBJ2-3): KAGVTQTPRYLIKTRGQQVTLSCSPISGHRSVSWYQQTPGQGLQFLFEYFSETQRNKGNFPGRFSGRQFSNSRSEMNVSTLELGDSALYLCASSLEASGGDTQYFGPGTRLTVL.

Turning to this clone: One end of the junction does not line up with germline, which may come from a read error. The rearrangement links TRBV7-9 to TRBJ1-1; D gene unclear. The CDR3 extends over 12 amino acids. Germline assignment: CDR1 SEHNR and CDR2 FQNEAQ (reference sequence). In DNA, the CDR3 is TGTTCCAGCAGCGGTCTCCGGTCTGAAGCTTTCTTT. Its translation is CSSSGLRSEAFF.

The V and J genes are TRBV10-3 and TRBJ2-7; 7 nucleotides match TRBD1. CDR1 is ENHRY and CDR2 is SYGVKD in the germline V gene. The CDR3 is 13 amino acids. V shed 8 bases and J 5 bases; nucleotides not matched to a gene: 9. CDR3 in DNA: TGTGCCATCGGGAATCCTGGACAGGACGAGCAGTACTTC. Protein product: CAIGNPGQDEQYF.

CDR3 in DNA: TGTGCCAGCAGTGACAAGACCCAGTACTTC. It yields the protein CASSDKTQYF. The chain uses TRBV2 and TRBJ2-5, with D uncertain. The germline CDR1 and CDR2 sequences are SNHLY and FYNNEI. The CDR3 has 10 amino acids. V was cut by 3 bases and J by 6 bases, with 2 bases left in between. Supplemented by reference TRBV2 and TRBJ2-5, the full variable domain reads EPEVTQTPSHQVTQMGQEVILRCVPISNHLYFYWYRQILGQKVEFLVSFYNNEISEKSEIFDDQFSVERPDGSNFTLKIRSTKLEDSAMYFCASSDKTQYFGPGTRLLVL.